The 29 T cell receptor beta chains in this list originate from one sample, sequenced in a study of Ad26.COV2.S vaccination and SARS-CoV-2 variants. The treatment here: roughly 19 received Ad26.COV2.S at low or high dose, single or two shots; about 5 received placebo; per-sample allocation not given. At day 63 after the first vaccine or placebo injection, samples were drawn. Clones were read by immunoSEQ multiplex PCR, and TCRdb kept only the in-frame ones, dropping some. This table holds approximately 300,000 clones, around 81% found once. The specimen comprised peripheral blood, sampled in a trial of Ad26.COV2.S vaccine versus placebo. These receptors were taken from a person aged 18-60 years who received the Ad26.COV2.S COVID-19 vaccine or a placebo.

The chain recombines TRBV29-1 with TRBJ2-7; tentative D call: TRBD2 (7 bases). Germline assignment: CDR1 SQVTM and CDR2 ANQGSEA. V lost 2 bases, J lost 6 bases, and 14 bases lay in between. This CDR3 has 13 amino acids. The CDR3 nucleotides are TGCAGCGTTGAACGGGGGGCTATGGGCGAGCAGTACTTC. It yields the protein CSVERGAMGEQYF.

This rearrangement joins TRBV3-1 (or the pseudogene TRBV3-2) to TRBJ2-3, with D perhaps matching TRBD1 (6 bases). CDR3 length equals 16 residues. The germline V gene has CDR1 LGHDT and CDR2 YNNKEL (reference sequence). The V end was cut by 2 bases, the J end by 4 bases, with 16 bases between. The CDR3 nucleotides read TGTGCCAGCAGCCAACTACACAGCGACAGGTCAGATACGCAGTATTTT. As protein: CASSQLHSDRSDTQYF.

This clone was seen just once. The rearrangement links TRBV6-5 to TRBJ2-1; 7 bases line up with TRBD2. CDR3 length equals 13 residues. Trimming at V came to 4 bases and at J to 10 bases, leaving 7 bases not matched to a gene. The germline CDR1 and CDR2 sequences are MNHEY and SVGAGI. The CDR3 nucleotides read TGTGCCAGCAGTTTCCCCGGGGGGAAGGAGCAGTTCTTC. It translates to CASSFPGGKEQFF.

The V and J genes are TRBV5-1 and TRBJ1-1, with a possible D match to TRBD1 (6 bases). Germline CDR1 is SGHRS and CDR2 is YFSETQ. Trimming took 4 bases from V and 1 from J, leaving 11 bases between them. This CDR3 region has 14 residues. In nucleotides, the CDR3 is TGCGCCAGCAGCCCCGGACAGACGAACACTGAAGCTTTCTTT. Translated, it gives CASSPGQTNTEAFF.

The gene calls are TRBV27 and TRBJ1-2; 9 bases agree with TRBD1. After removal of 8 bases from V and 2 bases from J, the junction contained 15 bases not matched to a gene. In germline, CDR1 is MNHEY, CDR2 SMNVEV (reference sequence). This CDR3 comprises 17 residues. The CDR3 protein is CASRTMIRDRANYGYTF. The CDR3 DNA reads as TGTGCCAGCCGTACGATGATTCGGGACAGGGCGAACTATGGCTACACCTTC.

This clone appeared a few times. V gene TRBV5-6 combines with J gene TRBJ2-7; D is ambiguous. Looked up from germline, CDR1 is SGHDT and CDR2 is YYEEEE. The CDR3 sequence is 12 residues long. V dropped 1 base and J dropped 1 base, with 3 bases sitting between them. As DNA, the CDR3 is TGTGCCAGCAGCTTGATGTCCTACGAGCAGTACTTC. Protein: CASSLMSYEQYF.

This clone was counted ten times or more. The V call is TRBV5-6, the J call TRBJ2-3; 8 nucleotides agree with TRBD2. Germline V gene lookup returns CDR1 SGHDT and CDR2 YYEEEE. The CDR3 covers 15 residues. After removal of 1 base from V and 2 bases from J, the junction contained 3 bases not matched to a gene. CDR3: CASSLNGGDTDTQYF. The CDR3 DNA reads TGTGCCAGCAGCTTGAACGGGGGGGACACAGATACGCAGTATTTT.

The gene calls are TRBV19 and TRBJ1-4, with D hard to call. Germline assignment: CDR1 LNHDA and CDR2 SQIVND (reference sequence). V gave up 5 bases and J gave up 11 bases, with 9 bases separating them. This CDR3 spans 11 amino acids. This chain's CDR3 is CASSRDWKLFF. For the CDR3, the DNA is TGTGCCAGTAGTCGGGATTGGAAACTGTTTTTT.

V is TRBV18 and J is TRBJ2-7; D possibly corresponds to TRBD2 (5 bases). V was shortened by 3 bases and J by 5 bases, with 5 bases between the two germline ends. CDR1 and CDR2 from the germline V gene are KGHSH and LQKENI. This CDR3 contains 11 residues. CDR3 region: CASSPGDEQYF. The CDR3 DNA reads as TGTGCCAGCTCACCCGGGGACGAGCAGTACTTC.

V and J are TRBV6-5 and TRBJ2-7, with 9 bases lining up with TRBD1. The germline V gene encodes CDR1 MNHEY and CDR2 SVGAGI. The CDR3 is made up of 14 amino acids. The ends lost 5 bases at V and 1 base at J; junction bases unmatched: 3. The DNA of the CDR3 is TGTGCCAGCAGTCGGGACAGGGAATCCTACGAGCAGTACTTC. Amino acid sequence: CASSRDRESYEQYF.

This chain connects TRBV5-4 to TRBJ1-2; TRBD1 matches 12 bases. Germline V CDR1 and CDR2: SGHNT, YYREEE (reference sequence). V lost 4 bases to trimming and J lost 8 bases; unmatched junction nucleotides: 9. The CDR3 runs to 15 residues. The CDR3 here is CASSPRGQGATGYTF. In nucleotides, the CDR3 is TGTGCCAGCAGCCCGAGGGGACAGGGGGCGACGGGCTACACCTTC.

This rearrangement joins TRBV3-1 (or the pseudogene TRBV3-2) to TRBJ1-5, with D unresolved. V shed 4 bases and J shed 3 bases, with 7 bases lying between them. CDR1 LGHDT and CDR2 YNNKEL come from the germline V gene (reference sequence). This CDR3 is built from 13 residues. This chain's CDR3 is CASSLTYNQPQHF. The DNA of the CDR3 is TGTGCCAGCAGCCTCACCTACAATCAGCCCCAGCATTTT.

The chain is built from TRBV5-6 and TRBJ2-3; no definite D call. CDR1 is SGHDT and CDR2 is YYEEEE in the germline V gene. The CDR3 has 15 residues. The V end was cut by 4 bases, the J end by 0 bases, with 12 bases between. The CDR3 region is CASSGFYRSTDTQYF. CDR3 in DNA: TGTGCCAGCAGCGGGTTCTACCGAAGCACAGATACGCAGTATTTT.

The chain joins TRBV12-3 or TRBV12-4 to TRBJ2-7, with 9 bases identical to TRBD1. The CDR3 is 13 amino acids. Trimming cost V 6 bases and J 5 bases; bases outside gene matches: 5. This chain's CDR3 is CASRNRGHNEQYF. The CDR3 DNA sequence: TGTGCCAGCAGGAACAGGGGGCATAACGAGCAGTACTTC.

The chain is built from TRBV5-6 and TRBJ1-6, with D possibly matching TRBD1 (6 bases). The CDR3 covers 14 residues. V was shortened by 0 bases and J by 8 bases, with 9 bases between the two germline ends. Germline V gene data show CDR1 as SGHDT and CDR2 as YYEEEE. The CDR3 loop is CASSLEQGDSPLHF. The CDR3 DNA sequence: TGTGCCAGCAGCTTGGAACAGGGTGATTCACCCCTCCACTTT. Based on the CDR3 plus reference TRBV5-6 and TRBJ1-6, the full variable domain is DAGVTQSPTHLIKTRGQQVTLRCSPKSGHDTVSWYQQALGQGPQFIFQYYEEEERQRGNFPDRFSGHQFPNYSSELNVNALLLGDSALYLCASSLEQGDSPLHFGNGTRLTVT.

The V and J genes are TRBV9 and TRBJ2-1, with 8 bases lining up with TRBD1. V lost 0 bases and J lost 6; bases outside the gene matches: 5. Germline V gene sequence: CDR1 SGDLS, CDR2 YYNGEE. The CDR3 is 15 amino acids. The CDR3 sequence is CASSVGQGAGNEQFF. In DNA form, the CDR3 reads TGTGCCAGCAGCGTAGGCCAGGGGGCTGGCAATGAGCAGTTCTTC.

The rearrangement joins TRBV6-2 or TRBV6-3 to TRBJ1-5; tentatively, D is TRBD1 (6 bases). The ends were cut back, 5 bases at V and 4 bases at J, with 21 bases in the middle. The CDR3 sequence is 17 residues long. Germline V gene data show CDR1 as MNHEY and CDR2 as SVGEGT. Written as DNA, the CDR3 is TGTGCCAGCAGTCCCATCGGGGGGGGCGCGGGAAATCAGCCCCAGCATTTT. Translated, it gives CASSPIGGGAGNQPQHF.

Of note for this clone: The junction and the germline gene differ at one end; a read error may be behind it. Additional DNA sequences in this sample encode the identical CDR3. The chain combines TRBV2 with TRBJ2-7; maybe TRBD1 (5 bases). The CDR3 is 14 amino acids. Germline values: CDR1 SNHLY, CDR2 FYNNEI. CDR3 bases: TGTGCCAGCAGTGAAAAGTCCCAGGGCCACGAGCAGTATTTC. Its protein is CASSEKSQGHEQYF.

The chain combines TRBV10-3 with TRBJ1-2; TRBD1 matches 11 bases. The CDR3 sequence is 14 residues long. The V and J ends lost 4 bases and 7 bases, in that order; junction bases with no gene match: 5. Germline V gene data show CDR1 as ENHRY and CDR2 as SYGVKD. CDR3 region: CAISGGQGVGGYTF. In DNA, the CDR3 is TGTGCCATCAGTGGGGGACAGGGGGTCGGTGGCTACACCTTC.

Here the CDR3 reads CASSQRDSYTEAFF. CDR3 bases: TGTGCCAGCAGCCAACGCGACAGTTACACTGAAGCTTTCTTT. V is TRBV4-2 and J is TRBJ1-1, with D possibly matching TRBD1 (5 bases). Per the germline V gene, CDR1 is LGHNA and CDR2 is YNFKEQ. The CDR3 is 14 amino acids. V gave up 2 bases and J gave up 3 bases, with 10 bases separating them.

The J gene is TRBJ2-5, the V gene TRBV5-1; possibly TRBD2 for D (5 bases). Trimming took 0 bases from V and 1 from J, leaving 16 bases between them. Per germline, CDR1 SGHRS and CDR2 YFSETQ. This CDR3 spans 17 amino acids. The CDR3 spells CASSLERGEQIQETQYF. DNA for the CDR3: TGCGCCAGCAGCTTGGAACGGGGAGAGCAGATCCAAGAGACCCAGTACTTC.

This chain joins TRBV19 and TRBJ1-6; D call uncertain. The germline CDR1 and CDR2 sequences are LNHDA and SQIVND (reference sequence). This CDR3 has 15 amino acids. V dropped 8 bases and J dropped 0 bases, with 11 bases sitting between them. The CDR3 sequence is CASGDEGSYNSPLHF. The CDR3 DNA reads as TGTGCCAGTGGAGATGAGGGCTCCTATAATTCACCCCTCCACTTT.

As to this clone: This CDR3 is also generated by other DNA sequences in the sample. The gene calls are TRBV20-1 and TRBJ1-4; D unresolved. This CDR3 contains 11 residues. CDR1 is DFQATT and CDR2 is SNEGSKA in the germline V gene (reference sequence). Trimming shortened V by 7 bases and J by 6 bases, and 9 bases separated the two germline ends. In nucleotides, the CDR3 is TGCAGTGTTGGACGCGATGAAAAACTGTTTTTT. Translating gives CSVGRDEKLFF.

The sample holds a few counts of this clone. The same CDR3 is also encoded by other DNA sequences in this sample. J is TRBJ1-1 and V is TRBV5-5; D might be TRBD1 (5 bases). CDR3 length: 13 amino acids. The germline gives CDR1 SGHKS, CDR2 YYEKEE (reference sequence). Trimming took off 0 bases at V and 3 bases at J, with 6 bases between the two ends. CDR3 amino acids: CASSLVGDTEAFF. Written as DNA, the CDR3 is TGTGCCAGCAGCTTGGTAGGGGACACTGAAGCTTTCTTT.

The rearrangement uses TRBV5-1 and TRBJ2-5, with 9 bases matching TRBD1. Germline V CDR1 and CDR2: SGHRS, YFSETQ. This CDR3 has 15 amino acids. The junction had 7 bases not matched to a gene; V was cut back by 4 bases and J by 3 bases. CDR3 in amino acids: CASSIGTGREETQYF. The DNA for the CDR3 is TGCGCCAGCAGCATTGGGACAGGGAGGGAAGAGACCCAGTACTTC.

The gene calls are TRBV28 and TRBJ1-4; D remains ambiguous. Germline lookup yields CDR1 MDHEN and CDR2 SYDVKM. The V end lost 5 bases, the J end lost 3 bases, and 7 bases lay between the germline ends. The CDR3 has 13 residues. The CDR3 protein is CASSIRPNEKLFF. The CDR3, as DNA: TGTGCCAGCAGTATCCGTCCTAATGAAAAACTGTTTTTT.

The genes are TRBV4-2 and TRBJ1-6; D unresolved. Germline CDR1 and CDR2: LGHNA and YNFKEQ. This CDR3 comprises 15 residues. V was shortened by 4 bases and J by 9 bases, with 16 bases between the two germline ends. The CDR3 protein is CASSRAGVAGSPLHF. CDR3 coding DNA: TGTGCCAGCAGCCGGGCAGGAGTGGCAGGTTCACCCCTCCACTTT.

In its sample, this clone was seen a few times. The chain has TRBV30 and TRBJ1-5; tentatively, D is TRBD1 (6 bases). Germline V gene data show CDR1 as GTSNPN and CDR2 as SVGIG (reference sequence). Trimming stripped 2 bases from V and 0 bases from J, with 11 bases between. The CDR3 runs to 15 residues. The CDR3 nucleotides are TGTGCCTGGAGTATACAGGGATATAGCAATCAGCCCCAGCATTTT. Translating gives CAWSIQGYSNQPQHF.

J is TRBJ2-4 and V is TRBV14; possible D gene TRBD1, 6 bases. The germline gives CDR1 SGHDN, CDR2 FVKESK. The CDR3 covers 15 residues. V dropped 3 bases and J dropped 1 base, with 10 bases sitting between them. CDR3 protein: CASSQFQGAKNIQYF. DNA of the CDR3: TGTGCCAGCAGCCAGTTTCAGGGGGCCAAAAACATTCAGTACTTC.